The clone carrying this T cell receptor beta chain showed up just once. Its target is unknown. Germline V gene lookup returns CDR1 MNHNY and CDR2 SVGAGI (reference sequence). CDR3 length equals 15 residues. Trimming at V came to 7 bases and at J to 6 bases, leaving 14 bases not matched to a gene. The data were taken from a study of cytomegalovirus exposure and HLA in healthy donors. Turning to the study itself: The platform used for the approximately 130 validation repertoires matched that of the 666 first-cohort repertoires, a later analysis reported. General observations from the study: For cytomegalovirus status, the classifier reportedly gave diagnoses with high specificity and sensitivity.

This table comes from immunoSEQ multiplex PCR, and its TCRdb copy is limited to in-frame clones, with some not included. The sample comprises about 110,000 clones, about 86% of which are singletons, and approximately 4% rests with the top ten. The chain carries TRBV6-6 and TRBJ1-1; the match to TRBD1 covers 7 bases. Material for sequencing was PBMCs. The TCR sequence derives from a woman aged 18 to 35 in good health and CMV-seropositive. The CDR3 DNA reads TGTGCCAGCACCTTATTAGGGGGCCCCGGTTCTGAAGCTTTCTTT. As protein: CASTLLGGPGSEAFF.